This TCR beta chain comes out of a study of blood T cell repertoires in COVID-19. Study details: The United States, Italy and Spain provided the acute and convalescent COVID-19 samples. The cDNA or gDNA used as material had been derived from T cells, B-cell-depleted T cells, or PBMCs.

As processed by the authors: Estimates of nucleated cell counts were drawn from the amplification of reference gene primers. Profiled with immunoSEQ multiplex PCR; TCRdb holds only in-frame clones, not every one. From that table come the V and J calls and clone size; the DNA was used to work out D and trimming. The profile shows about 440,000 clones, about 89% of them singletons. The CDR3 covers 14 residues. Trimming at V came to 6 bases and at J to 7 bases, leaving 7 bases not matched to a gene. Germline V lookup: CDR1 MNHEY, CDR2 SVGAGI. Material for sequencing was peripheral blood. V is TRBV6-5 and J is TRBJ1-5, with 9 bases fitting TRBD1. The sequence derives from a woman in her thirties with acute or convalescent COVID-19. For the CDR3, the DNA is TGTGCCAGCAGGGACAGGGGTATAGGGCAGCCCCAGCATTTT. This sequence encodes CASRDRGIGQPQHF.